Reported below is one T cell receptor (beta chain). What it recognizes is unknown. This sample stems from a study of cytomegalovirus exposure and HLA in healthy donors. Primers: 60 Vbeta forward and 13 Jbeta reverse. The repertoire was sequenced with immunoSEQ multiplex PCR; TCRdb's copy has only in-frame clones and lacks some. The profile shows 150,000 to 200,000 clones, 65% to 75% of them singletons. The CDR3 totals 15 residues. Germline CDR1 is SGHRS and CDR2 is YFSETQ. V gave up 3 bases and J gave up 3 bases; unmatched junction bases: 4. Study results and caveats: Earlier results showed most TCR beta V segments being productive about 90% or about 30% of the time. In a later analysis, across HLA loci, associated TCR counts were highest for DRB1, lowest for HLA-C. Association of 17,000 or so TCR beta sequences with HLA alleles was found at 0.05 false discovery rate in a later analysis. Several of the most significant clusters were apparently associated with common viral pathogens in a later analysis.

The gene calls are TRBV5-1 and TRBJ2-7; 12 nucleotides match TRBD2. Sequencing was performed on PBMCs. This receptor was obtained from a human donor in good health. In DNA, the CDR3 is TGCGCCAGCAGCTGGACTAGCGGGGATGGCTACGAGCAGTACTTC. This codes for CASSWTSGDGYEQYF.